The T cell receptor (beta chain) under discussion was sequenced for a study of shared clonotypes between healthy human individuals. Study overall: Donors consisted of a couple of women and three men between 18 and 49.

Sequencing used immunoSEQ multiplex PCR; TCRdb keeps in-frame clones, though not all of them. The data show hundreds of thousands of clones, about 80% seen once. Sequenced sample: PBMCs. This clonotype originated in a woman aged 40 to 50 in good health. Some clones in this sample may be carry-over from other donors' samples.

The CDR3 bases are TGTGCCATCAGTGCTTCGGGCAGAGGGGACACTGAAGCTTTCTTT. It codes for CAISASGRGDTEAFF. The chain couples TRBV10-3 to TRBJ1-1; the D gene is possibly TRBD1 (5 bases). The V gene lost 4 bases and the J gene lost 3 bases, with 15 bases spanning the gap. This CDR3 spans 15 amino acids. CDR1 is ENHRY, CDR2 SYGVKD, per germline.